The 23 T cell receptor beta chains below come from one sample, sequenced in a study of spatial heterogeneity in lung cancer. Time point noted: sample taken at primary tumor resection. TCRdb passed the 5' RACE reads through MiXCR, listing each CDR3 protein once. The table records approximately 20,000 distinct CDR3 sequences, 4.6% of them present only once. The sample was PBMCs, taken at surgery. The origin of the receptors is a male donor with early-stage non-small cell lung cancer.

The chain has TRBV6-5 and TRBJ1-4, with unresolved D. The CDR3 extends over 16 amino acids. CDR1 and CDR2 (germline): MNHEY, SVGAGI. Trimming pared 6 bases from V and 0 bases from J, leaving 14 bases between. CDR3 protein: CASSRGSTTTNEKLFF. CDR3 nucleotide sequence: TGTGCCAGCAGCCGAGGGTCAACTACAACTAATGAAAAACTGTTTTTT.

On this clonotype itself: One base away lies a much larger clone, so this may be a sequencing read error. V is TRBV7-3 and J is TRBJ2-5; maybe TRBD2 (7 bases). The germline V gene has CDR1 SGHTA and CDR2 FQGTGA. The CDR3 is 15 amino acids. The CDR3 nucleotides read TGTGCCAGCAGCCCGGGCGGGGGCAACCAAGGGACCCAGTACTTC. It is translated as CASSPGGGNQGTQYF.

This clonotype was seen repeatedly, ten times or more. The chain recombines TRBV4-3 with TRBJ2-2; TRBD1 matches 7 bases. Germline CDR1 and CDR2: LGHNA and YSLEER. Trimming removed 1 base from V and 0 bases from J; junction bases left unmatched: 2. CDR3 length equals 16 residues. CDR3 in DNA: TGCGCCAGCAGCCAAGGAGGGGGCGCGAACACCGGGGAGCTGTTTTTT. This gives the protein CASSQGGGANTGELFF.

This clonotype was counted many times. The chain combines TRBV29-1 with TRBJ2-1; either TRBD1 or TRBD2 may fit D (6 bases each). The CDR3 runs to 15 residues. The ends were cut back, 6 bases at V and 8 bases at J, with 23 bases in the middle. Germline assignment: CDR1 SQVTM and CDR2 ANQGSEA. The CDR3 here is CSVPHSWGAGDEQFF. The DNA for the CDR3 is TGCAGCGTCCCCCATTCATGGGGGGCCGGAGATGAGCAGTTCTTC.

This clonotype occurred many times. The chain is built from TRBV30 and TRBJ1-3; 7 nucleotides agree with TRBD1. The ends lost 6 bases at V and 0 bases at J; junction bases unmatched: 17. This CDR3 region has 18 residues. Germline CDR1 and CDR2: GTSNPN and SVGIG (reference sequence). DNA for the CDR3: TGTGCCTGCTCCGAGGGGGCCCTTTTCACCTTCTCTGGAAACACCATATATTTT. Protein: CACSEGALFTFSGNTIYF.

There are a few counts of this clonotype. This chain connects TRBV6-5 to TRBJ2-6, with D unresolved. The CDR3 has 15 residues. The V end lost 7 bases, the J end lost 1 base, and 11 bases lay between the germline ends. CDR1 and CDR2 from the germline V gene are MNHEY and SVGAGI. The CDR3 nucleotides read TGTGCCAGCACCTCCCATAAATCTGGGGCCAACGTCCTGACTTTC. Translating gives CASTSHKSGANVLTF.

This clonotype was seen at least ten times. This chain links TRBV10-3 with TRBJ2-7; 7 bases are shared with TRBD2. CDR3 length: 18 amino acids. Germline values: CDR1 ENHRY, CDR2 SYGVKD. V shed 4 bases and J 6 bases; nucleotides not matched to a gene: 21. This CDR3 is CAISATFGTAGVEGEQYF. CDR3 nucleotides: TGTGCCATCAGTGCAACATTCGGCACGGCGGGAGTTGAGGGCGAGCAGTACTTC.

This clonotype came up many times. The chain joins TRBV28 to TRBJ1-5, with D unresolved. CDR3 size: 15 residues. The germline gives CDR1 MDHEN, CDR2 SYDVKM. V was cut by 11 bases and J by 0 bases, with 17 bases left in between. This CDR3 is CALSSAAYSNQPQHF. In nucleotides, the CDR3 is TGTGCCCTCAGTTCGGCAGCATATAGCAATCAGCCCCAGCATTTT.

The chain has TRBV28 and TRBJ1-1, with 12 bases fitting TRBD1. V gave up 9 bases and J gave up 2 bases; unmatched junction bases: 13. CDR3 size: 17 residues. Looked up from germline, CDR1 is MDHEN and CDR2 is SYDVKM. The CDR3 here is CASFISGTGGTNTEAFF. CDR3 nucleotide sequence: TGTGCCAGTTTCATCTCCGGGACAGGGGGCACCAACACTGAAGCTTTCTTT.

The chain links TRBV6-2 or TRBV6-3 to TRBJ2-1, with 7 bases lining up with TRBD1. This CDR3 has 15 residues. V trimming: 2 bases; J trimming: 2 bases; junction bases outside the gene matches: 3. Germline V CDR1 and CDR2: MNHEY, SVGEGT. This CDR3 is CASSYGDSPYNEQFF. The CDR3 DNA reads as TGTGCCAGCAGTTACGGGGACAGCCCCTACAATGAGCAGTTCTTC.

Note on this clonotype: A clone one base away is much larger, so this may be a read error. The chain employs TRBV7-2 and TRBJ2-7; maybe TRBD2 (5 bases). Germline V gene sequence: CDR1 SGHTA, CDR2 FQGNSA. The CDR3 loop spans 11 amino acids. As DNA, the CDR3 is TGTGTCAGCAGCCCGGACTGGGAGCAGTACTTC. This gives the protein CVSSPDWEQYF.

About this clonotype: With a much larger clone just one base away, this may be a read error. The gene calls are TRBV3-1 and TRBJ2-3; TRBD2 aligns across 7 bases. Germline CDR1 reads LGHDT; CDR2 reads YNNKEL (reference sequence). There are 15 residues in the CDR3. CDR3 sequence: CTSSQGAGPRDTQYF. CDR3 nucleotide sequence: TGTACCAGCAGCCAAGGAGCGGGGCCCAGGGATACGCAGTATTTT.

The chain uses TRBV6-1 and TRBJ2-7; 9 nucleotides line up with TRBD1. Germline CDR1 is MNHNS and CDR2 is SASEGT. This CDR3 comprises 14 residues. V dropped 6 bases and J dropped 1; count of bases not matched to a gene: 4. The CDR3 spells CASRTGTGSYEQYF. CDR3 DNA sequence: TGTGCCAGCAGAACCGGGACAGGGTCCTACGAGCAGTACTTC.

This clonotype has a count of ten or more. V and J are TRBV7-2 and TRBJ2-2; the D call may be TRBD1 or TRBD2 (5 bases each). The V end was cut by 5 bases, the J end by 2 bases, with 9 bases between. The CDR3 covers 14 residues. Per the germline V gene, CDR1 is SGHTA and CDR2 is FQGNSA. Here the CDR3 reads CASSPRDNTGELFF. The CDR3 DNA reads TGTGCCAGCAGCCCTCGGGACAACACCGGGGAGCTGTTTTTT. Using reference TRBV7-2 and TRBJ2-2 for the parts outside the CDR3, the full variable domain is GAGVSQSPSNKVTEKGKDVELRCDPISGHTALYWYRQSLGQGLEFLIYFQGNSAPDKSGLPSDRFSAERTGGSVSTLTIQRTQQEDSAVYLCASSPRDNTGELFFGEGSRLTVL.

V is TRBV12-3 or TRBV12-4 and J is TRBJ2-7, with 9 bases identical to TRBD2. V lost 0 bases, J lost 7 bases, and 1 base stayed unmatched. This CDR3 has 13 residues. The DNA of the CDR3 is TGTGCCAGCAGTTTAGCCCTAGCGGGAGAGCAGTACTTC. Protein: CASSLALAGEQYF.

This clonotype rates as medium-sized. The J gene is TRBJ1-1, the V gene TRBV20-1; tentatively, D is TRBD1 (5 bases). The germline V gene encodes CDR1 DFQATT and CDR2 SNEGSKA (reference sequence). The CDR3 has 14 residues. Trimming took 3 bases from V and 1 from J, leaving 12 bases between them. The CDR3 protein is CSASRWTPNTEAFF. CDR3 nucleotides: TGCAGTGCTAGTCGATGGACACCGAACACTGAAGCTTTCTTT.

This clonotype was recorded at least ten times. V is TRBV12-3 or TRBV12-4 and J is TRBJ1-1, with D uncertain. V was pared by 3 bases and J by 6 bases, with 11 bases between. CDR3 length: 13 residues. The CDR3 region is CASSFDRDSEAFF. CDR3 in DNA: TGTGCCAGCAGTTTTGATCGGGATTCTGAAGCTTTCTTT.

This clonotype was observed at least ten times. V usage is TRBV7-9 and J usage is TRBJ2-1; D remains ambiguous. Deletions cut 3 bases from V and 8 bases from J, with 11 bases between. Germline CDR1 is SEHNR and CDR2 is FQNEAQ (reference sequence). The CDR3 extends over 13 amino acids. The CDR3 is CASSFRRSDEQFF. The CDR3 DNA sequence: TGTGCCAGCAGCTTCCGACGTTCGGATGAGCAGTTCTTC.

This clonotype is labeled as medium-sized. CDR3 nucleotide sequence: TGTGCCAGCAGCCCCCGCCCGATGAGCGAGCAGTACTTC. Its protein is CASSPRPMSEQYF. The chain employs TRBV9 and TRBJ2-7, with D unresolved. The germline V gene has CDR1 SGDLS and CDR2 YYNGEE. Trimming removed 4 bases at V and 6 bases at J, with 14 bases between. The CDR3 sequence is 13 residues long.

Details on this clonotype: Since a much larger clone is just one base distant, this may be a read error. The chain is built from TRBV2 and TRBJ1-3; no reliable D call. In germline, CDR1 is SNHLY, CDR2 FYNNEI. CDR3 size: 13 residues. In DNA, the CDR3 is TGTGCCAGCAGGGCTCACTCTGGAAACACCATACATTTT. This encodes CASRAHSGNTIHF.

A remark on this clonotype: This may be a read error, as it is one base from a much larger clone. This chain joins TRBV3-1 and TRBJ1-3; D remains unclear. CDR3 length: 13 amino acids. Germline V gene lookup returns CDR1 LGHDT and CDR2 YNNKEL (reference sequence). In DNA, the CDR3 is TGTGCCACCAGCCACGGGTCTGGAAACACCATATATTTT. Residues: CATSHGSGNTIYF. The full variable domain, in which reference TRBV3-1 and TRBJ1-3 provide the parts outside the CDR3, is DTAVSQTPKYLVTQMGNDKSIKCEQNLGHDTMYWYKQDSKKFLKIMFSYNNKELIINETVPNRFSPKSPDKAHLNLHINSLELGDSAVYFCATSHGSGNTIYFGEGSWLTVV.

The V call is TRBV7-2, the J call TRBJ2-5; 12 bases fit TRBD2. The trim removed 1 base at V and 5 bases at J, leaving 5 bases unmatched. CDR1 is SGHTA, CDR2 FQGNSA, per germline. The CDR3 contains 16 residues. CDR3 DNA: TGTGCCAGCAGCTTAGGGACTAGCGGGGCCCAGGAGACCCAGTACTTC. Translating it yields CASSLGTSGAQETQYF.

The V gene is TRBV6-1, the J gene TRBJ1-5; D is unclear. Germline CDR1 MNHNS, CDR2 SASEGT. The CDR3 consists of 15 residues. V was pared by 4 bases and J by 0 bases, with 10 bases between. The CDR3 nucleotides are TGTGCCAGCAGTGGCCTTCGAAGTAGCAATCAGCCCCAGCATTTT. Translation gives CASSGLRSSNQPQHF.